Below, 30 T cell receptor beta chains from the same sample are listed, as sequenced in a study of blood T cell repertoires in COVID-19. Generated by immunoSEQ multiplex PCR, the TCRdb table keeps only in-frame clones and is missing some. The sample yields 180,000 or so clones, 80% seen once. The specimen was PBMCs or T cells enriched from blood (not recorded which). All receptors derive from a man aged 55 to 70 who had been exposed to COVID-19.

This clone was detected only once. CDR3 loop: CAISDLPSGSGNEQFF. The CDR3 region has the DNA TGTGCCATCAGTGACCTGCCTAGCGGGAGTGGGAATGAGCAGTTCTTC. V is TRBV10-3 and J is TRBJ2-1; TRBD2 aligns across 10 bases. The V and J ends lost 3 bases and 7 bases, in that order; junction bases with no gene match: 9. The CDR3 is 16 amino acids. CDR1 ENHRY and CDR2 SYGVKD come from the germline V gene.

The rearrangement uses TRBV5-4 and TRBJ2-5; no clear D. The CDR3 is 14 residues long. V lost 4 bases to trimming and J lost 4 bases, with 14 bases between them. The germline V gene has CDR1 SGHNT and CDR2 YYREEE (reference sequence). CDR3 amino acids: CASSPGSTRETQYF. DNA for the CDR3: TGTGCCAGCAGCCCAGGTAGTACCCGAGAGACCCAGTACTTC.

The V call is TRBV28, the J call TRBJ2-1; D may be TRBD2 (5 bases). Per the germline V gene, CDR1 is MDHEN and CDR2 is SYDVKM. The length of the CDR3 is 12 residues. V lost 3 bases, J lost 9 bases, and 9 bases lay in between. The DNA for the CDR3 is TGTGCCAGCAGTTTGATTCGGGGTGAGCAGTTCTTC. Protein: CASSLIRGEQFF.

The chain carries TRBV19 and TRBJ2-3, with D possibly TRBD1 on 5 matching bases. This CDR3 comprises 13 residues. Per the germline V gene, CDR1 is LNHDA and CDR2 is SQIVND (reference sequence). The V gene lost 6 bases and the J gene lost 3 bases, with 10 bases spanning the gap. The CDR3 protein is CASRARGTDTQYF. The CDR3 nucleotides are TGTGCCAGTAGGGCAAGGGGAACAGATACGCAGTATTTT.

The chain recombines TRBV7-2 with TRBJ2-7; D unclear. V was trimmed by 0 bases and J by 2 bases, leaving 11 bases between them. This CDR3 region has 15 residues. The germline gives CDR1 SGHTA, CDR2 FQGNSA. Here the CDR3 reads CASSLAAATPYEQYF. In nucleotides, the CDR3 is TGTGCCAGCAGCTTAGCGGCAGCGACCCCCTACGAGCAGTACTTC.

This clone has a handful of counts. The CDR3 reads CASNQGVDTDTQYF. In DNA, the CDR3 is TGTGCCAGCAACCAGGGGGTCGACACAGATACGCAGTATTTT. This chain connects TRBV6-4 to TRBJ2-3; TRBD1 aligns across 7 bases. After removal of 7 bases from V and 2 bases from J, the junction contained 6 bases not matched to a gene. Germline V gene lookup returns CDR1 MRHNA and CDR2 SNTAGT. CDR3 size: 14 residues.

This clone was counted a single time. The rearrangement uses TRBV25-1 and TRBJ1-2; D is unclear. Germline V CDR1 and CDR2: MGHDK, SYGVNS. The CDR3 sequence is 14 residues long. V shed 2 bases and J shed 4 bases, with 11 bases lying between them. The DNA for the CDR3 is TGTGCCAGCAGTGAACACCCCCCGGGCTATGGCTACACCTTC. Its translation is CASSEHPPGYGYTF.

The CDR3 sequence is CAWTRGVYEQYF. The CDR3 DNA reads as TGTGCCTGGACCAGGGGGGTCTACGAGCAGTACTTC. V and J are TRBV30 and TRBJ2-7, with D possibly being TRBD1 (7 bases). The CDR3 runs to 12 residues. CDR1 is GTSNPN and CDR2 is SVGIG in the germline V gene (reference sequence). V lost 4 bases, J lost 3 bases, and 10 bases lay in between.

This clone was seen only a few times. The V and J genes are TRBV5-1 and TRBJ1-5; D is ambiguous. Trimming cost V 4 bases and J 4 bases, with 3 bases left between them. The CDR3 is made up of 11 amino acids. In germline, CDR1 is SGHRS, CDR2 YFSETQ. The DNA for the CDR3 is TGCGCCAGCAGCCCAAATCAGCCCCAGCATTTT. Protein: CASSPNQPQHF. Complete variable domain (other parts from reference TRBV5-1 and TRBJ1-5): KAGVTQTPRYLIKTRGQQVTLSCSPISGHRSVSWYQQTPGQGLQFLFEYFSETQRNKGNFPGRFSGRQFSNSRSEMNVSTLELGDSALYLCASSPNQPQHFGDGTRLSIL.

The chain is built from TRBV2 and TRBJ2-2; 8 nucleotides match TRBD2. The CDR3 loop spans 14 amino acids. Trimming at V came to 7 bases and at J to 5 bases, leaving 6 bases not matched to a gene. Germline V gene lookup returns CDR1 SNHLY and CDR2 FYNNEI. The CDR3 is CASKLAATTGELFF. The CDR3, as DNA: TGTGCCAGCAAACTAGCGGCAACTACCGGGGAGCTGTTTTTT.

This clone appeared once. This chain joins TRBV5-4 and TRBJ1-2, with unresolved D. Looked up from germline, CDR1 is SGHNT and CDR2 is YYREEE (reference sequence). Trimming cost V 1 base and J 4 bases, with 14 bases left between them. CDR3 length: 15 residues. The CDR3 sequence: CASSLYSGAGYGYTF. CDR3 sequence (DNA): TGTGCCAGCAGCTTGTACTCCGGCGCGGGCTATGGCTACACCTTC.

The chain is built from TRBV6-5 and TRBJ2-7, with D maybe TRBD2 (7 bases). Trimming took 10 bases from V and 2 from J, leaving 18 bases between them. The CDR3 consists of 14 residues. Germline V lookup: CDR1 MNHEY, CDR2 SVGAGI. In DNA, the CDR3 is TGTGCCACCGTGGGGGGGACAAAACCCTACGAGCAGTACTTC. Its protein is CATVGGTKPYEQYF.

This clone was found once. This sequence joins TRBV5-5 and TRBJ1-2; no definite D call. V gave up 4 bases and J gave up 4 bases, with 11 bases separating them. CDR1 is SGHKS and CDR2 is YYEKEE in the germline V gene (reference sequence). The CDR3 loop spans 13 amino acids. The CDR3 is CASSLDRGYGYTF. CDR3 sequence (DNA): TGTGCCAGCAGCCTGGATCGGGGCTATGGCTACACCTTC.

This clone was detected only once. This chain joins TRBV28 and TRBJ1-5; 7 bases align to TRBD1. There are 15 residues in the CDR3. The V gene end was trimmed by 6 bases and the J gene end by 4 bases; junction bases not matched to a gene: 9. CDR1 MDHEN and CDR2 SYDVKM come from the germline V gene. This CDR3 is CASSPIGTANQPQHF. The CDR3 nucleotides read TGTGCCAGCAGCCCGATCGGGACAGCAAATCAGCCCCAGCATTTT. Full variable domain (rest looked up from reference TRBV28 and TRBJ1-5): DVKVTQSSRYLVKRTGEKVFLECVQDMDHENMFWYRQDPGLGLRLIYFSYDVKMKEKGDIPEGYSVSREKKERFSLILESASTNQTSMYLCASSPIGTANQPQHFGDGTRLSIL.

The gene calls are TRBV7-2 and TRBJ1-1; D may be TRBD1 (6 bases). V lost 0 bases and J lost 10, with 15 bases in between. The CDR3 is made up of 14 amino acids. Germline assignment: CDR1 SGHTA and CDR2 FQGNSA. CDR3 amino acids: CASSLAVAGAGAFF. Written as DNA, the CDR3 is TGTGCCAGCAGCTTAGCGGTGGCGGGGGCCGGAGCTTTCTTT.

This clone occurred a few times. The rearrangement uses TRBV7-3 and TRBJ1-6; TRBD1 matches at 10 bases. Germline values: CDR1 SGHTA, CDR2 FQGTGA. The CDR3 spans 16 residues. The V gene end was trimmed by 5 bases and the J gene end by 8 bases; junction bases not matched to a gene: 9. The CDR3 here is CASSRRGGQGHSPLHF. The CDR3 DNA reads as TGTGCCAGCAGCCGCCGCGGGGGACAGGGGCATTCACCCCTCCACTTT.

This clone was seen repeatedly, ten times or more. This chain uses TRBV19 with TRBJ1-6, with D maybe TRBD1 (5 bases). CDR1 is LNHDA and CDR2 is SQIVND in the germline V gene (reference sequence). This CDR3 spans 14 amino acids. Trimming shortened V by 5 bases and J by 9 bases, and 14 bases separated the two germline ends. CDR3 residues: CASSPGLLFSPLHF. For the CDR3, the DNA is TGTGCCAGTAGTCCGGGACTGTTGTTTTCACCCCTCCACTTT.

The gene calls are TRBV18 and TRBJ2-2, with a weak D call TRBD2 (7 bases). V lost 4 bases to trimming and J lost 4 bases, with 19 bases between them. Germline V gene sequence: CDR1 KGHSH, CDR2 LQKENI. The CDR3 is 17 amino acids. The CDR3 DNA reads as TGTGCCAGCTCACGTCCAGGCGGGGGCTCGGGCACCGGGGAGCTGTTTTTT. As protein: CASSRPGGGSGTGELFF. Full variable domain (outside the CDR3, taken from reference TRBV18 and TRBJ2-2): NAGVMQNPRHLVRRRGQEARLRCSPMKGHSHVYWYRQLPEEGLKFMVYLQKENIIDESGMPKERFSAEFPKEGPSILRIQQVVRGDSAAYFCASSRPGGGSGTGELFFGEGSRLTVL.

This clone was counted a single time. The chain combines TRBV5-1 with TRBJ2-7; D remains unclear. This CDR3 has 15 amino acids. CDR1 and CDR2 from the germline V gene are SGHRS and YFSETQ. Trimming left V 0 bases short and J 1 base short, with 11 bases between. In nucleotides, the CDR3 is TGCGCCAGCAGCTTGGAAGTACAGAAGTCCTACGAGCAGTACTTC. Protein: CASSLEVQKSYEQYF.

This clone was recorded only once. The chain joins TRBV19 to TRBJ1-5, with TRBD1 as a possible D gene (6 bases). V lost 5 bases and J 4 bases, leaving 9 bases between the germline ends. CDR1 and CDR2 (germline): LNHDA, SQIVND (reference sequence). The CDR3 is made up of 13 amino acids. CDR3 nucleotides: TGTGCCAGTAGTCCCAGGGGTAATCAGCCCCAGCATTTT. It is translated as CASSPRGNQPQHF. Full variable domain (outside the CDR3, taken from reference TRBV19 and TRBJ1-5): DGGITQSPKYLFRKEGQNVTLSCEQNLNHDAMYWYRQDPGQGLRLIYYSQIVNDFQKGDIAEGYSVSREKKESFPLTVTSAQKNPTAFYLCASSPRGNQPQHFGDGTRLSIL.

The genes are TRBV6-5 and TRBJ2-2; 7 bases map to TRBD2. With V trimmed by 8 bases and J by 5 bases, 11 bases remained unmatched. CDR3 size: 15 residues. CDR1 and CDR2 from the germline V gene are MNHEY and SVGAGI. CDR3 sequence (DNA): TGTGCCAGCGGCACAAGCGGGGTGGTTACCGGGGAGCTGTTTTTT. Protein: CASGTSGVVTGELFF.

V and J are TRBV27 and TRBJ2-7; D perhaps matches TRBD2 (6 bases). This CDR3 comprises 14 residues. Germline CDR1 is MNHEY and CDR2 is SMNVEV (reference sequence). V was trimmed by 0 bases and J by 5 bases, leaving 11 bases between them. The CDR3 DNA follows: TGTGCCAGCAGTTTATCGGAGGGGTTCCACGAGCAGTACTTC. Translating gives CASSLSEGFHEQYF.

This rearrangement joins TRBV29-1 to TRBJ2-2, with a tentative D call TRBD2 (5 bases). Germline loops: CDR1 SQVTM, CDR2 ANQGSEA. Trimming shortened V by 6 bases and J by 0 bases, and 14 bases separated the two germline ends. The length of the CDR3 is 15 residues. CDR3 sequence reads: CSVPKRGSNTGELFF. Written as DNA, the CDR3 is TGCAGCGTCCCCAAACGGGGATCGAACACCGGGGAGCTGTTTTTT.

This clone showed up just once. The chain couples TRBV5-1 to TRBJ2-7, with D maybe TRBD2 (5 bases). The germline CDR1 and CDR2 sequences are SGHRS and YFSETQ. With 9 bases removed from V and 2 bases from J, the gap between germline ends came to 15 bases. The CDR3 contains 13 residues. The CDR3 DNA reads as TGCGCCACCCCCTCGGGGTTCCCCTACGAGCAGTACTTC. It translates to CATPSGFPYEQYF.

V usage is TRBV10-3 and J usage is TRBJ2-7; the D gene is possibly TRBD2 (7 bases). The germline V and J ends were trimmed by 10 bases and 5 bases, with 18 bases remaining between them. The length of the CDR3 is 13 residues. The germline V gene encodes CDR1 ENHRY and CDR2 SYGVKD. CDR3 protein: CATTGTNLNEQYF. DNA of the CDR3: TGTGCCACAACAGGGACTAACCTCAACGAGCAGTACTTC.

V and J are TRBV5-1 and TRBJ2-5; TRBD2 aligns across 14 bases. Germline V gene data show CDR1 as SGHRS and CDR2 as YFSETQ. Germline trimming cut 4 bases from V and 7 bases from J; bases unmatched to any gene: 9. This CDR3 region has 16 residues. CDR3 loop: CASSPGLAGVDGTQYF. For the CDR3, the DNA is TGCGCCAGCAGCCCGGGACTAGCGGGAGTTGACGGGACCCAGTACTTC. Drawing the rest from reference TRBV5-1 and TRBJ2-5, the complete variable domain is KAGVTQTPRYLIKTRGQQVTLSCSPISGHRSVSWYQQTPGQGLQFLFEYFSETQRNKGNFPGRFSGRQFSNSRSEMNVSTLELGDSALYLCASSPGLAGVDGTQYFGPGTRLLVL.

This clone turned up a few times. The rearrangement uses TRBV5-1 and TRBJ2-1; D remains unclear. CDR1 is SGHRS and CDR2 is YFSETQ in the germline V gene. V lost 0 bases, J lost 7 bases, and 5 bases lay in between. There are 12 residues in the CDR3. CDR3 coding DNA: TGCGCCAGCAGCTTGGCCCAAAATGAGCAGTTCTTC. It codes for CASSLAQNEQFF.

The chain joins TRBV7-9 to TRBJ2-3; 12 nucleotides match TRBD2. The germline V gene has CDR1 SEHNR and CDR2 FQNEAQ (reference sequence). J gave up 9 bases and V 5 bases, and 6 bases lay outside the gene matches. CDR3 length equals 14 residues. CDR3 nucleotides: TGTGCCAGCAGCCAGGGGCTAGCGGGAGGGACGCAGTATTTT. It translates to CASSQGLAGGTQYF.

This clone occurred once. The chain has TRBV11-3 and TRBJ1-1, with 8 bases aligning to TRBD1. This CDR3 is built from 16 residues. Trimming at V came to 5 bases and at J to 8 bases, leaving 16 bases not matched to a gene. CDR1 and CDR2 (germline): SGHNT, YENEEA. This chain's CDR3 is CASSLPPTRGQGEAFF. The CDR3, as DNA: TGTGCCAGCAGCCTCCCCCCCACCAGGGGGCAAGGGGAAGCTTTCTTT. The full variable domain, completed using reference TRBV11-3 and TRBJ1-1, is EAGVVQSPRYKIIEKKQPVAFWCNPISGHNTLYWYLQNLGQGPELLIRYENEEAVDDSQLPKDRFSAERLKGVDSTLKIQPAELGDSAVYLCASSLPPTRGQGEAFFGQGTRLTVV.

V usage is TRBV28 and J usage is TRBJ2-7, with 10 bases that match TRBD1. Germline CDR1 reads MDHEN; CDR2 reads SYDVKM. The CDR3 consists of 14 residues. Trimming at V came to 5 bases and at J to 9 bases, leaving 10 bases not matched to a gene. CDR3: CASSPGQGGRWQYF. CDR3 DNA sequence: TGTGCCAGCAGTCCCGGACAGGGGGGAAGGTGGCAGTACTTC.